Listed here are 17 T cell receptor beta chains from one sample, sequenced in a study of blood T cell repertoires in COVID-19. The protocol was immunoSEQ multiplex PCR, while the TCRdb copy is restricted to in-frame clones and leaves out a portion. The sample lists roughly 99,000 clones, around 88% occurring once. The specimen was peripheral blood. The receptors originated from a man over 45 with COVID-19, enrolled during active disease.

J is TRBJ2-1 and V is TRBV6-4, with TRBD2 as a possible D gene (6 bases). Per germline, CDR1 MRHNA and CDR2 SNTAGT. The CDR3 sequence is 15 residues long. V was pared by 5 bases and J by 5 bases, with 16 bases between. The CDR3 sequence: CASSRSGTGNNEQFF. In nucleotides, the CDR3 is TGTGCCAGCAGTCGATCCGGGACTGGGAACAATGAGCAGTTCTTC.

The chain links TRBV20-1 to TRBJ2-7, with 8 nucleotides matching TRBD1. V lost 3 bases to trimming and J lost 2 bases; unmatched junction nucleotides: 6. The CDR3 contains 14 residues. Germline-derived CDR1 and CDR2 are DFQATT and SNEGSKA (reference sequence). CDR3 region: CSASTGTGAYEQYF. CDR3 bases: TGCAGTGCTAGTACGGGGACAGGAGCCTACGAGCAGTACTTC.

This clone was detected once. The chain uses TRBV4-1 and TRBJ1-4; 7 bases are shared with TRBD1. J was trimmed by 5 bases and V by 3 bases; bases with no gene match: 9. Germline loops: CDR1 MGHRA, CDR2 YSYEKL. CDR3 length equals 16 residues. In DNA, the CDR3 is TGCGCCAGCAGCCAGTTTCCGACAGGGCGGAATGAAAAACTGTTTTTT. It specifies CASSQFPTGRNEKLFF.

This clone was seen a handful of times. The V and J genes are TRBV15 and TRBJ2-7; 7 nucleotides align to TRBD1. The CDR3 loop spans 17 amino acids. V lost 0 bases, J lost 3 bases, and 11 bases stayed unmatched. Germline-derived CDR1 and CDR2 are LNHNV and YYDKDF (reference sequence). The CDR3 spells CATSRENFRDSHYEQYF. The CDR3 bases are TGTGCCACCAGCAGAGAAAATTTTAGGGACAGTCACTACGAGCAGTACTTC.

This chain joins TRBV7-9 and TRBJ1-6; 7 bases fit TRBD1. Germline V gives CDR1 SEHNR, CDR2 FQNEAQ (reference sequence). With V trimmed by 6 bases and J by 10 bases, 9 bases remained unmatched. The CDR3 runs to 14 residues. The CDR3 protein is CASSSGGEGSPLHF. The CDR3, as DNA: TGTGCCAGCAGTTCAGGGGGTGAGGGATCACCCCTCCACTTT. Full variable domain (outside the CDR3, taken from reference TRBV7-9 and TRBJ1-6): DTGVSQNPRHKITKRGQNVTFRCDPISEHNRLYWYRQTLGQGPEFLTYFQNEAQLEKSRLLSDRFSAERPKGSFSTLEIQRTEQGDSAMYLCASSSGGEGSPLHFGNGTRLTVT.

The V and J genes are TRBV19 and TRBJ1-1; TRBD1 matches at 8 bases. CDR3 length: 14 amino acids. The trim removed 10 bases at V and 4 bases at J, leaving 11 bases unmatched. The germline CDR1 and CDR2 sequences are LNHDA and SQIVND (reference sequence). As DNA, the CDR3 is TGTGCCAACCAGACAGGGGTGGGAAGCACTGAAGCTTTCTTT. Translating gives CANQTGVGSTEAFF.

The CDR3 nucleotides read TGTGCCATCAGTGGGACAGGAGCGAGGGAGCAGTACTTC. Its protein product is CAISGTGAREQYF. This chain connects TRBV10-3 to TRBJ2-7, with TRBD1 matching 7 bases. The CDR3 runs 13 residues. The J segment lost 7 bases and the V segment lost 4 bases, leaving 7 bases of the junction unmatched. CDR1 and CDR2 (germline): ENHRY, SYGVKD.

The gene calls are TRBV18 and TRBJ1-6, with D perhaps TRBD1 (6 bases). The germline V gene has CDR1 KGHSH and CDR2 LQKENI. Trimming took off 2 bases at V and 5 bases at J, with 10 bases between the two ends. The CDR3 length is 15 residues. CDR3 bases: TGTGCCAGCTCACCAGGACAGACGGATAATTCACCCCTCCACTTT. Translated, it gives CASSPGQTDNSPLHF.

The chain carries TRBV2 and TRBJ1-2, with D tentatively TRBD1 (6 bases). There are 15 residues in the CDR3. The V and J ends lost 3 bases and 3 bases respectively, with 14 bases between them. CDR1 and CDR2 (germline): SNHLY, FYNNEI. The chain's CDR3 is CASSDIGRQDYGYTF. Here the CDR3 DNA reads TGTGCCAGCAGTGATATCGGAAGACAGGACTATGGCTACACCTTC.

This clone has a single count. The chain links TRBV7-2 to TRBJ2-2, with D perhaps TRBD1 (6 bases). V gave up 6 bases and J gave up 0 bases, with 8 bases separating them. The CDR3 is 14 residues long. Germline-derived CDR1 and CDR2 are SGHTA and FQGNSA. The CDR3 bases are TGTGCCAGCAGGGACAGCTCGAACACCGGGGAGCTGTTTTTT. It translates to CASRDSSNTGELFF. Based on the CDR3 plus reference TRBV7-2 and TRBJ2-2, the full variable domain is GAGVSQSPSNKVTEKGKDVELRCDPISGHTALYWYRQSLGQGLEFLIYFQGNSAPDKSGLPSDRFSAERTGGSVSTLTIQRTQQEDSAVYLCASRDSSNTGELFFGEGSRLTVL.

This chain uses TRBV5-4 with TRBJ1-2; 8 bases align to TRBD1. The CDR3 spans 15 residues. J gave up 8 bases and V 0 bases, and 9 bases lay outside the gene matches. Germline CDR1 SGHNT, CDR2 YYREEE (reference sequence). For the CDR3, the DNA is TGTGCCAGCAGCTTGGATCCGACAGGGGAAAGAGGCTACACCTTC. This encodes CASSLDPTGERGYTF. Based on the CDR3 plus reference TRBV5-4 and TRBJ1-2, the full variable domain is ETGVTQSPTHLIKTRGQQVTLRCSSQSGHNTVSWYQQALGQGPQFIFQYYREEENGRGNFPPRFSGLQFPNYSSELNVNALELDDSALYLCASSLDPTGERGYTFGSGTRLTVV.

The J gene is TRBJ1-4, the V gene TRBV28; TRBD1 agrees at 8 bases. Germline trimming cut 4 bases from V and 6 bases from J; bases unmatched to any gene: 4. In germline, CDR1 is MDHEN, CDR2 SYDVKM. This CDR3 has 14 residues. The CDR3 reads CASSSGQAYEKLFF. Here the CDR3 DNA reads TGTGCCAGCAGTTCGGGACAGGCTTATGAAAAACTGTTTTTT.

The chain combines TRBV28 with TRBJ1-2; 8 bases are a match to TRBD1. V trimming: 6 bases; J trimming: 1 base; junction bases outside the gene matches: 7. CDR3 length equals 15 residues. Per the germline V gene, CDR1 is MDHEN and CDR2 is SYDVKM. The CDR3 bases are TGTGCCAGCAGCCGAATAACAGGGGGTAACTATGGCTACACCTTC. It encodes CASSRITGGNYGYTF.

V and J are TRBV10-3 and TRBJ1-2; TRBD1 aligns across 7 bases. Germline loops: CDR1 ENHRY, CDR2 SYGVKD. This CDR3 is built from 15 residues. Trimming removed 2 bases from V and 4 bases from J; junction bases left unmatched: 7. CDR3 protein: CAISEASGGIYGYTF. The CDR3 DNA sequence: TGTGCCATCAGTGAGGCGTCAGGGGGGATCTATGGCTACACCTTC.

V gene TRBV6-5 combines with J gene TRBJ1-5, with D tentatively TRBD1 (6 bases). This CDR3 contains 15 residues. CDR1 MNHEY and CDR2 SVGAGI come from the germline V gene. Trimming shortened V by 6 bases and J by 0 bases, and 12 bases separated the two germline ends. Written as DNA, the CDR3 is TGTGCCAGCAGAAAGGACAGATATAGCAATCAGCCCCAGCATTTT. It specifies CASRKDRYSNQPQHF.

The V gene is TRBV9, the J gene TRBJ1-2, with a weak D call TRBD1 (5 bases). V shed 2 bases and J shed 7 bases, with 18 bases lying between them. The CDR3 loop spans 15 amino acids. CDR1 and CDR2 from the germline V gene are SGDLS and YYNGEE. The CDR3 DNA sequence: TGTGCCAGCAGCGTTGGCAGGGAGGGACTACTTGGCTACACCTTC. This encodes CASSVGREGLLGYTF.

V gene TRBV7-2 combines with J gene TRBJ2-1; D possibly corresponds to TRBD1 (6 bases). Germline lookup yields CDR1 SGHTA and CDR2 FQGNSA. V lost 7 bases to trimming and J lost 8 bases, with 18 bases between them. This CDR3 has 14 amino acids. The CDR3 sequence: CASIFDRQVDEQFF. CDR3 DNA: TGTGCCAGCATCTTTGACAGGCAGGTCGATGAGCAGTTCTTC.